Reported below is one T cell receptor (beta chain). The CDR3 runs 13 residues. In germline, CDR1 is SGHTA, CDR2 FQGNSA. V was pared by 5 bases and J by 4 bases, with 9 bases between. This sample was taken from a study of Ad26.COV2.S vaccination and SARS-CoV-2 variants. Treatment of the sample: about 20 received Ad26.COV2.S at low or high dose, single or two shots; roughly five received placebo; per-sample allocation not given. At day 63 after the first vaccine or placebo injection, samples were drawn. Generated by immunoSEQ multiplex PCR, the TCRdb table keeps only in-frame clones and is missing some. Among more than 300,000 clones listed, around four fifths were seen once.

The receptor was derived from a person aged 18-60 years who received the Ad26.COV2.S COVID-19 vaccine or a placebo. The chain couples TRBV7-2 to TRBJ1-5, with D hard to call. Sequencing was performed on peripheral blood, taken in a trial of Ad26.COV2.S vaccine versus placebo. DNA for the CDR3: TGTGCCAGCAGCCCGCGACGGAATCAGCCCCAGCATTTT. The encoded protein is CASSPRRNQPQHF.